Given below is one T cell receptor (beta chain) in context. No antigen is known for it. The data are from a study of post-analysis software for immune sequencing data. Points from the study as a whole: There were four or five TRBV segments more frequent in patients than controls, and TRBV5-6, TRBV5-1 and TRBV20-1 were among them.

From germline, CDR1 is PRHDT and CDR2 FYEKMQ (reference sequence). The J segment lost 3 bases and the V segment lost 6 bases, leaving 4 bases of the junction unmatched. The CDR3 runs 15 residues. Unique molecular identifiers had been added to the TCR beta cDNA libraries. TCRdb reprocessed the PCR reads via MiXCR and lists one record per CDR3 protein. Here the sample spans approximately 770,000 distinct CDR3 sequences, just over 45% being singletons. The V call is TRBV13, the J call TRBJ2-5; 13 bases map to TRBD2. This sequence was found in a girl aged 5-17 years with multiple sclerosis. Input material: blood. The CDR3 here is CASSRLAGGEETQYF. The CDR3 nucleotides read TGTGCCAGCAGTCGACTAGCGGGAGGAGAAGAGACCCAGTACTTC.